The 25 T cell receptor beta chains given below trace back to one sample, sequenced in a study of CD8 T cells in Susac syndrome. A quantity of roughly 0.5 to 1 ug RNA underwent reverse transcription using random hexamers. Each CDR3 protein gets one entry after TCRdb re-called the immunoSEQ multiplex PCR reads with MiXCR. The sample records fewer than 350,000 distinct CDR3 sequences, about 88% being singletons. Material for sequencing was CD8+ T cells from PBMCs. These receptors were obtained from a human donor with multiple sclerosis.

This clonotype has a handful of counts. This chain uses TRBV7-2 with TRBJ2-7; D is uncertain. This CDR3 is 13 amino acids long. V shed 3 bases and J shed 3 bases, with 9 bases lying between them. CDR1 and CDR2 (germline): SGHTA, FQGNSA. CDR3 nucleotides: TGTGCCAGCAGCTTGCCCCCCGGCTACGAGCAGTACTTC. This translates into CASSLPPGYEQYF.

This chain joins TRBV20-1 and TRBJ1-5; tentative D call: TRBD1 (5 bases). Germline V gives CDR1 DFQATT, CDR2 SNEGSKA (reference sequence). Trimming left V 3 bases short and J 7 bases short, with 16 bases between. The CDR3 has 14 amino acids. Written as DNA, the CDR3 is TGCAGTGCTAGTCCTGGCAGGGAATACCAGCCCCAGCATTTT. This sequence encodes CSASPGREYQPQHF.

This sequence joins TRBV5-1 and TRBJ2-7, with 9 bases that match TRBD1. Germline CDR1 is SGHRS and CDR2 is YFSETQ. V dropped 4 bases and J dropped 1; count of bases not matched to a gene: 21. CDR3 size: 20 residues. The CDR3 coding sequence is TGCGCCAGCAGCCCCACTCCCCCGGGACAGGGTGTCACCCATTCCTACGAGCAGTACTTC. This encodes CASSPTPPGQGVTHSYEQYF.

The genes are TRBV4-1 and TRBJ1-2; weak D call: TRBD1 (6 bases). V was pared by 0 bases and J by 8 bases, with 13 bases between. CDR1 and CDR2 from the germline V gene are MGHRA and YSYEKL. The CDR3 sequence is 14 residues long. CDR3 sequence reads: CASSQDPGAGGYTF. In DNA, the CDR3 is TGCGCCAGCAGCCAAGATCCGGGGGCCGGGGGCTACACCTTC.

The chain is built from TRBV15 and TRBJ2-4; the match to TRBD1 covers 9 bases. The CDR3 has 16 amino acids. CDR1 is LNHNV and CDR2 is YYDKDF in the germline V gene (reference sequence). The V gene end was trimmed by 4 bases and the J gene end by 8 bases; junction bases not matched to a gene: 12. The CDR3 loop reads CATSKEPGTGRDIQYF. CDR3 nucleotides: TGTGCCACCAGCAAAGAACCCGGGACAGGGAGGGACATTCAGTACTTC.

DNA for the CDR3: TGTGCCAGCAGTGAATCTGAGAGGGACACCGGGGAGCTGTTTTTT. Protein product: CASSESERDTGELFF. The chain has TRBV25-1 and TRBJ2-2; possible D gene TRBD2, 5 bases. The V end was cut by 1 base, the J end by 3 bases, with 9 bases between. The CDR3 is 15 residues long. Germline V CDR1 and CDR2: MGHDK, SYGVNS.

The chain combines TRBV27 with TRBJ2-3; maybe TRBD2 (6 bases). This CDR3 is 11 amino acids long. V dropped 9 bases and J dropped 9 bases, with 13 bases sitting between them. Germline CDR1 MNHEY, CDR2 SMNVEV (reference sequence). The CDR3 region is CASRRAGTQYF. CDR3 sequence (DNA): TGTGCCAGTAGGAGGGCCGGGACGCAGTATTTT.

CDR3 nucleotides: TGTGCCAGCAGCGTAGAAGGGGGGTCCTACAATGAGCAGTTCTTC. It specifies CASSVEGGSYNEQFF. The chain carries TRBV9 and TRBJ2-1, with D perhaps matching TRBD1 or TRBD2 (6 bases each). V lost 0 bases and J 1 base, leaving 8 bases between the germline ends. CDR1 and CDR2 from the germline V gene are SGDLS and YYNGEE. The CDR3 sequence is 15 residues long.

The V call is TRBV27, the J call TRBJ2-2; 7 bases are a match to TRBD1. Germline-derived CDR1 and CDR2 are MNHEY and SMNVEV (reference sequence). The V gene end was trimmed by 2 bases and the J gene end by 0 bases; junction bases not matched to a gene: 18. The CDR3 runs 21 residues. CDR3 sequence reads: CASSLKTGVTDLLANTGELFF. Here the CDR3 DNA reads TGTGCCAGCAGTTTAAAAACAGGGGTCACTGATCTACTCGCGAACACCGGGGAGCTGTTTTTT.

This chain uses TRBV7-2 with TRBJ1-2; a possible D gene is TRBD1 (5 bases). The germline V gene has CDR1 SGHTA and CDR2 FQGNSA. The CDR3 is 17 residues long. V was clipped by 3 bases and J by 4 bases, with 21 bases between them. The chain's CDR3 is CASSFLTLREGSYGYTF. The CDR3 nucleotides are TGTGCCAGCAGCTTCCTTACCCTCAGGGAGGGGAGCTATGGCTACACCTTC.

CDR3 loop: CASSLAIGSSYEQYF. CDR3 in DNA: TGTGCCAGCAGCTTAGCGATAGGGAGCTCCTACGAGCAGTACTTC. The chain uses TRBV7-9 and TRBJ2-7; TRBD2 is a possible D gene (5 bases). The V gene's germline CDR1 is SEHNR and CDR2 FQNEAQ (reference sequence). Trimming stripped 0 bases from V and 0 bases from J, with 9 bases between. The CDR3 runs 15 residues.

This chain connects TRBV11-2 to TRBJ1-1; 8 nucleotides align to TRBD1. The CDR3 is made up of 20 amino acids. CDR1 is SGHAT, CDR2 FQNNGV, per germline. V was clipped by 2 bases and J by 0 bases; unmatched bases: 17. Written as DNA, the CDR3 is TGTGCCAGCAGCTTATATATAGGAGGCGACAGGGGTGGGATGAACACTGAAGCTTTCTTT. It yields the protein CASSLYIGGDRGGMNTEAFF.

CDR3 in amino acids: CASSLVTSRLRNEQFF. The CDR3, as DNA: TGTGCCAGCAGCTTAGTAACGAGTCGGCTCCGTAATGAGCAGTTCTTC. The chain carries TRBV7-8 and TRBJ2-1; D not certain. V was clipped by 1 base and J by 7 bases, with 17 bases between them. The CDR3 contains 16 residues. Germline V gene sequence: CDR1 SGHVS, CDR2 FQNEAQ.

The chain couples TRBV20-1 to TRBJ2-1; TRBD2 matches 9 bases. Per the germline V gene, CDR1 is DFQATT and CDR2 is SNEGSKA (reference sequence). The CDR3 consists of 15 residues. Trimming cost V 5 bases and J 6 bases; bases outside gene matches: 11. CDR3 sequence: CSAHWGGLAGNEQFF. CDR3 DNA sequence: TGCAGTGCTCACTGGGGGGGACTAGCCGGCAATGAGCAGTTCTTC.

The V and J genes are TRBV9 and TRBJ2-7, with D unclear. CDR1 and CDR2 (germline): SGDLS, YYNGEE. CDR3 size: 14 residues. V shed 0 bases and J shed 4 bases, with 11 bases lying between them. The DNA of the CDR3 is TGTGCCAGCAGCGTAGCAGCTGCAGAGTACGAGCAGTACTTC. This codes for CASSVAAAEYEQYF.

The chain has TRBV30 and TRBJ2-5, with 8 bases fitting TRBD1. V lost 6 bases to trimming and J lost 3 bases; unmatched junction nucleotides: 6. Germline V CDR1 and CDR2: GTSNPN, SVGIG (reference sequence). This CDR3 comprises 13 residues. CDR3 bases: TGTGCCTGCTTCCGGACAGGGAAAGAGACCCAGTACTTC. It is translated as CACFRTGKETQYF.

The chain carries TRBV6-2 or TRBV6-3 and TRBJ2-1; 9 bases map to TRBD2. The length of the CDR3 is 12 residues. Germline V CDR1 and CDR2: MNHEY, SVGEGT. The V and J ends lost 8 bases and 6 bases, in that order; junction bases with no gene match: 2. CDR3 DNA: TGTGCCAGCGCAGCGGGAGGCAATGAGCAGTTCTTC. It translates to CASAAGGNEQFF.

The V call is TRBV29-1, the J call TRBJ1-1, with 11 bases that match TRBD1. V lost 4 bases and J lost 2; bases outside the gene matches: 3. CDR3 size: 14 residues. Germline V CDR1 and CDR2: SQVTM, ANQGSEA. CDR3 nucleotides: TGCAGCGTTGCCGGGACAGGGGGAAACACTGAAGCTTTCTTT. This codes for CSVAGTGGNTEAFF.

CDR3 DNA: TGTGCCAGCAGCTTCTCCAAGTATGAGCAGTTCTTC. Translation gives CASSFSKYEQFF. This chain uses TRBV7-9 with TRBJ2-1; D is unclear. Trimming took 3 bases from V and 8 from J, leaving 8 bases between them. This CDR3 region has 12 residues. Germline CDR1 SEHNR, CDR2 FQNEAQ (reference sequence).

This clonotype is a singleton in its sample. This rearrangement joins TRBV10-3 to TRBJ2-3; D not certain. The germline V and J ends were trimmed by 10 bases and 3 bases, with 8 bases remaining between them. Germline values: CDR1 ENHRY, CDR2 SYGVKD. This CDR3 has 11 amino acids. In nucleotides, the CDR3 is TGTGCCACCCAGTTTACAGATACGCAGTATTTT. Amino acids: CATQFTDTQYF.

This rearrangement joins TRBV29-1 to TRBJ2-7, with D perhaps TRBD2 (5 bases). CDR1 is SQVTM and CDR2 is ANQGSEA in the germline V gene. V was trimmed by 4 bases and J by 3 bases, leaving 10 bases between them. The CDR3 extends over 12 amino acids. CDR3 in amino acids: CSVVAGDYEQYF. The CDR3 DNA reads as TGCAGCGTTGTTGCCGGGGACTACGAGCAGTACTTC.

CDR3 in DNA: TGTGCCAGCAGTTGGGGTGTCTACGAAAAACTGTTTTTT. It is translated as CASSWGVYEKLFF. The chain links TRBV27 to TRBJ1-4; D uncertain. Germline V lookup: CDR1 MNHEY, CDR2 SMNVEV (reference sequence). With 4 bases removed from V and 8 bases from J, the gap between germline ends came to 11 bases. The CDR3 runs to 13 residues. Complete variable domain (other parts from reference TRBV27 and TRBJ1-4): EAQVTQNPRYLITVTGKKLTVTCSQNMNHEYMSWYRQDPGLGLRQIYYSMNVEVTDKGDVPEGYKVSRKEKRNFPLILESPSPNQTSLYFCASSWGVYEKLFFGSGTQLSVL.

The chain has TRBV4-3 and TRBJ2-3; D may be TRBD1 (5 bases). This CDR3 region has 18 residues. V lost 2 bases to trimming and J lost 4 bases, with 22 bases between them. In germline, CDR1 is LGHNA, CDR2 YSLEER. The CDR3 sequence: CASSQQISPEGAPDTQYF. For the CDR3, the DNA is TGCGCCAGCAGCCAACAAATTAGCCCGGAAGGGGCCCCAGATACGCAGTATTTT.

This clonotype appeared once. The chain is built from TRBV6-2 or TRBV6-3 and TRBJ2-7, with 7 bases matching TRBD2. V lost 6 bases and J lost 2; bases outside the gene matches: 13. The CDR3 length is 16 residues. CDR1 is MNHEY, CDR2 SVGEGT, per germline. In DNA form, the CDR3 reads TGTGCCAGCAGACCCACTCTAGCGGAGAAGCCCTACGAGCAGTACTTC. This translates into CASRPTLAEKPYEQYF.

The rearrangement joins TRBV29-1 to TRBJ2-1, with 11 bases that match TRBD2. CDR3 length equals 12 residues. The V segment lost 7 bases and the J segment 7 bases; nucleotides outside the gene matches: 3. Germline assignment: CDR1 SQVTM and CDR2 ANQGSEA. CDR3 residues: CSARTSGNEQFF. Here the CDR3 DNA reads TGCAGCGCCCGGACTAGCGGGAATGAGCAGTTCTTC.